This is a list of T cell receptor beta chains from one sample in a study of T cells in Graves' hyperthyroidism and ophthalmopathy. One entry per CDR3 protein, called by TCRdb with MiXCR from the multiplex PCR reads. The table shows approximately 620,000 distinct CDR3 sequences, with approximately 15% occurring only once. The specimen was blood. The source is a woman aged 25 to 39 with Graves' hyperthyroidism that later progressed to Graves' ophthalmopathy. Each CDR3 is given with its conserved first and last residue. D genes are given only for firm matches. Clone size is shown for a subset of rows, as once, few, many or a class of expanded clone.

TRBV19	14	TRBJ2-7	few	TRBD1	CASSPRTGGVEQYF	TGTGCCAGTAGTCCTCGGACAGGTGGCGTCGAGCAGTACTTC
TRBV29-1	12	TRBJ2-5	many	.	CSVVVREKTQYF	TGCAGCGTTGTGGTCAGGGAAAAGACCCAGTACTTC
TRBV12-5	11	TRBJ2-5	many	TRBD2	CASGLAETQYF	TGTGCCAGCGGACTAGCGGAGACCCAGTACTTC
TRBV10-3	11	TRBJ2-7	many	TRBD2	CAIQLADEQYF	TGTGCCATCCAGCTAGCGGACGAGCAGTACTTC
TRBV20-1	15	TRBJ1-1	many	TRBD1	CSAFPGQGARTEAFF	TGCAGTGCTTTTCCGGGACAGGGGGCGCGAACTGAAGCTTTCTTT
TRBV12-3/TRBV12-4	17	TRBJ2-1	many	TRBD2	CASRRGLAGINYNEQFF	TGTGCCAGCAGGAGAGGGCTAGCGGGCATCAACTACAATGAGCAGTTCTTC
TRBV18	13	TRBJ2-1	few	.	CASSPGSGGEQFF	TGTGCCAGCTCACCAGGGTCGGGGGGCGAGCAGTTCTTC
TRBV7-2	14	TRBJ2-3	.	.	CASGFNGLSDTQYF	TGTGCCAGCGGCTTTAATGGGTTGTCAGATACGCAGTATTTT
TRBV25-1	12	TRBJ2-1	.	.	CASSALGLEQFF	TGTGCCAGCAGTGCCCTAGGATTGGAGCAGTTCTTC
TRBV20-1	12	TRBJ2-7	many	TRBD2	CSIAGGTYEQYF	TGCAGTATAGCGGGAGGGACCTACGAGCAGTACTTC
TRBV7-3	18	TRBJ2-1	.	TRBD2	CASSKAASGSQGNNEQFF	TGTGCCAGCAGCAAAGCGGCTAGCGGGAGTCAGGGTAATAATGAGCAGTTCTTC
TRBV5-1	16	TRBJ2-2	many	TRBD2	CASSLVASGSTGELFF	TGCGCCAGCAGCTTGGTAGCTAGCGGGAGCACCGGGGAGCTGTTTTTT
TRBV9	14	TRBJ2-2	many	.	CASSVRVDTGELFF	TGTGCCAGCAGCGTTCGAGTAGACACCGGGGAGCTGTTTTTT
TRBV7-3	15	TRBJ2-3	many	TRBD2	CASSTGLAGSDTQYF	TGTGCCAGCAGCACCGGACTAGCGGGCTCCGATACGCAGTATTTT
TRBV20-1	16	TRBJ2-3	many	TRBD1	CSASPTDRGVADTQYF	TGCAGTGCTAGCCCTACTGACAGGGGGGTGGCAGATACGCAGTATTTT
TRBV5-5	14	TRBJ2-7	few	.	CASSRQTGSYEQYF	TGTGCCAGCAGCCGACAGACAGGCTCCTACGAGCAGTACTTC
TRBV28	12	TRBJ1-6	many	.	CASIAENSPLHF	TGTGCCAGCATTGCGGAGAATTCACCCCTCCACTTT
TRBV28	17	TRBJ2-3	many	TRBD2	CASTPTSGRASGDTQYF	TGTGCCAGCACTCCCACTAGCGGGAGGGCCTCAGGGGATACGCAGTATTTT
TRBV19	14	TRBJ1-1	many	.	CASSKRDPNTEAFF	TGTGCCAGTAGTAAACGGGACCCCAACACTGAAGCTTTCTTT
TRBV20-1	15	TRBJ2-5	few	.	CSARDLRAVLETQYF	TGCAGTGCTAGAGATCTCAGGGCCGTGCTAGAGACCCAGTACTTC
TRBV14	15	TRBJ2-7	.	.	CARSQGLGSTYEQYF	TGTGCCAGAAGCCAAGGATTAGGGTCGACCTACGAGCAGTACTTC
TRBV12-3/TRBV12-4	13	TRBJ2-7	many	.	CASSGPPVYEQYF	TGTGCCAGCAGTGGACCCCCGGTTTACGAGCAGTACTTC
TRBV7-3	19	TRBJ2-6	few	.	CASSLMPGAGRTGANVLTF	TGTGCCAGCAGCTTAATGCCTGGGGCAGGGCGGACTGGGGCCAACGTCCTGACTTTC
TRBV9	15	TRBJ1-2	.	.	CASSVDPGVNYGYTF	TGTGCCAGCAGCGTAGACCCAGGGGTAAACTATGGCTACACCTTC
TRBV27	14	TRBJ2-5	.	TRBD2	CASRPGLHSETQYF	TGTGCCAGCCGTCCGGGACTACACTCGGAGACCCAGTACTTC
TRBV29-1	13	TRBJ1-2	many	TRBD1	CSVDGQGLYGYTF	TGCAGCGTTGACGGACAGGGACTCTATGGCTACACCTTC
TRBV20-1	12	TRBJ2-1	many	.	CSAYSPAYEQFF	TGCAGTGCTTATAGTCCAGCCTATGAGCAGTTCTTC
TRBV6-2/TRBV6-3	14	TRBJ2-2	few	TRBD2	CASSPSGRTGELFF	TGTGCCAGCAGTCCTAGCGGGAGGACCGGGGAGCTGTTTTTT
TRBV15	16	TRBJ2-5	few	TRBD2	CATSSHLAEFQETQYF	TGTGCCACCAGCTCACATCTAGCGGAGTTTCAAGAGACCCAGTACTTC
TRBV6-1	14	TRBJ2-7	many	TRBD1	CASSPRQGYYEQYF	TGTGCCAGCAGTCCCCGACAGGGATACTACGAGCAGTACTTC
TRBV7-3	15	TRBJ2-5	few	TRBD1	CASSHSGTGDETQYF	TGTGCCAGCAGCCACTCCGGGACAGGCGATGAGACCCAGTACTTC
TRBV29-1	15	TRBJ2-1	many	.	CSVDRAGSLYNEQFF	TGCAGCGTAGATCGAGCGGGCAGTCTGTACAATGAGCAGTTCTTC
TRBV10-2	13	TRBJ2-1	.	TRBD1	CASSGLDRDEQFF	TGCGCCAGCAGTGGGTTGGACAGGGATGAGCAGTTCTTC
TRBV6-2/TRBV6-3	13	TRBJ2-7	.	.	CASSYLAEYEQYF	TGTGCCAGCAGTTACTTGGCGGAATACGAGCAGTACTTC
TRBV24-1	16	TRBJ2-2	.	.	CATSDWSLEDTGELFF	TGTGCCACCAGTGATTGGAGCCTAGAGGACACCGGGGAGCTGTTTTTT
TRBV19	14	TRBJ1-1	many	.	CASSIGSLNTEAFF	TGTGCCAGTAGTATAGGCAGCTTGAACACTGAAGCTTTCTTT
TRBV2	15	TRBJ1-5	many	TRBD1	CASQGQGAGGQPQHF	TGTGCCAGCCAGGGACAGGGGGCGGGAGGGCAGCCCCAGCATTTT
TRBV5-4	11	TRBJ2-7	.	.	CASRVGNEQYF	TGTGCCAGCAGGGTGGGGAACGAGCAGTACTTC
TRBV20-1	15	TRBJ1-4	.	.	CSARGETVYLEKLFF	TGCAGTGCTAGAGGGGAGACAGTTTACCTCGAAAAACTGTTTTTT
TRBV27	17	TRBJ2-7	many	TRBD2	CASSLRIAGYEGHEQYF	TGTGCCAGCAGTTTAAGAATAGCGGGATACGAAGGCCACGAGCAGTACTTC
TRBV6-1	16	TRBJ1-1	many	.	CASSNARGRGNTEAFF	TGTGCCAGCAGTAATGCTCGGGGGAGAGGGAACACTGAAGCTTTCTTT
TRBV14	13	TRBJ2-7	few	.	CASSRYTGSEQYF	TGTGCCAGCAGCCGGTATACAGGGTCCGAGCAGTACTTC
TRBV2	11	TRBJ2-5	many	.	CASSEAETQYF	TGTGCCAGCAGTGAGGCGGAGACCCAGTACTTC
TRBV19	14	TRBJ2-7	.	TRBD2	CASSISGGRYEQYF	TGTGCCAGTAGTATAAGCGGGGGTCGCTACGAGCAGTACTTC
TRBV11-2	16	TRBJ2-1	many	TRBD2	CASRPPGLAGNNEQFF	TGTGCCAGCAGGCCACCGGGACTAGCGGGAAACAATGAGCAGTTCTTC
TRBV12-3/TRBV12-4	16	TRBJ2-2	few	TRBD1	CASSPQGQGTTGELFF	TGTGCCAGCAGTCCCCAGGGACAGGGCACCACCGGGGAGCTGTTTTTT
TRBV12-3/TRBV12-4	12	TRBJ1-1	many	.	CASSRGRAEAFF	TGTGCCAGCAGTCGGGGCCGGGCTGAAGCTTTCTTT
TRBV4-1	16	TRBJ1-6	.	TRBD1	CASSPVGQRSPSPLHF	TGCGCCAGCAGCCCGGTGGGACAGCGAAGCCCTTCACCCCTCCACTTT
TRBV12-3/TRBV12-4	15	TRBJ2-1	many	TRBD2	CASMPSGTSYNEQFF	TGTGCCAGCATGCCTAGCGGGACTTCCTACAATGAGCAGTTCTTC